This T cell receptor beta chain was sequenced in a study of vaccination and CD4 T cells after COVID-19. Background on the study: The interval from dose two to post-vaccine sampling had a median of about 72 days, and it ranged from 14 to 241.

The sample holds a few counts of this clonotype. As yet, its antigen is unknown. Oncomine TCR Beta short-read sequencing was applied to DNA from cultured CD4+ T cells. Genomic DNA was isolated from CD4+ T cells that had been cultured. TCRdb itself ran the PCR reads through MiXCR, one entry per CDR3 protein. The sample holds 15,000 to 18,000 distinct CDR3 sequences, about 39% seen once. Per the germline V gene, CDR1 is LNHDA and CDR2 is SQIVND (reference sequence). V lost 5 bases and J 10 bases, leaving 23 bases between the germline ends. The CDR3 extends over 15 amino acids. The treatment: roughly 11-day PBMC culture with coronavirus spike peptide pools or control peptides (ViraFEST assay). Having spent nine to eleven days in culture, CD4+ T cells were then isolated by negative selection.

The origin of this receptor is a human donor who had recovered from COVID-19. The chain carries TRBV19 and TRBJ1-1; D is possibly TRBD1 (6 bases). The sample in question was CD4+ T cells from blood, cultured in vitro, obtained before SARS-CoV-2 vaccination. The CDR3 region has the DNA TGTGCCAGTAGTGCTTTGACAGGAAAGGGGAGAGGAGCTTTCTTT. Amino acids: CASSALTGKGRGAFF.